These 14 T cell receptor beta chains share one sample of origin, sequenced in a study of human thymus T cells. Only in-frame clones appear in the TCRdb table, and some are missing; sequencing was by immunoSEQ multiplex PCR. The repertoire holds some 57,000 clones, with over 85% as singletons. Sequenced sample: blood. The receptor set was obtained from a boy under two years old with a congenital heart defect but otherwise immunologically healthy.

V usage is TRBV2 and J usage is TRBJ2-2, with 7 nucleotides matching TRBD2. Trimming took 6 bases from V and 5 from J; bases not matched to a gene: 9. This CDR3 is built from 15 residues. From germline, CDR1 is SNHLY and CDR2 FYNNEI. Here the CDR3 reads CASRAGGGRTGELFF. The DNA for the CDR3 is TGTGCCAGCAGGGCGGGCGGGGGTAGGACCGGGGAGCTGTTTTTT.

The chain carries TRBV11-2 and TRBJ2-5; 10 bases match TRBD2. V lost 6 bases, J lost 1 base, and 5 bases stayed unmatched. Per the germline V gene, CDR1 is SGHAT and CDR2 is FQNNGV. The CDR3 is 15 amino acids. CDR3 amino acids: CASSYSGRFQETQYF. The CDR3 DNA is TGTGCCAGCAGTTATAGCGGGAGGTTCCAAGAGACCCAGTACTTC.

The J gene is TRBJ2-7, the V gene TRBV29-1; the match to TRBD1 covers 7 bases. Germline V gene lookup returns CDR1 SQVTM and CDR2 ANQGSEA. The CDR3 has 12 amino acids. Trimming took 5 bases from V and 9 from J; bases not matched to a gene: 10. CDR3 bases: TGCAGCGTTACCTTAGAATACAGGGGGCAGTACTTC. It translates to CSVTLEYRGQYF.

The chain links TRBV7-2 to TRBJ1-1, with D uncertain. The V gene's germline CDR1 is SGHTA and CDR2 FQGNSA. Trimming took 5 bases from V and 3 from J, leaving 10 bases between them. The CDR3 has 13 amino acids. CDR3 protein: CASSPSRYTEAFF. The CDR3 DNA is TGTGCCAGCAGCCCATCCAGGTACACTGAAGCTTTCTTT.

As regards this clone: Other nucleotide sequences in the sample specify the same CDR3. V and J are TRBV25-1 and TRBJ1-5; 7 nucleotides line up with TRBD1. V gave up 4 bases and J gave up 0 bases; unmatched junction bases: 3. CDR1 is MGHDK and CDR2 is SYGVNS in the germline V gene. The CDR3 is made up of 15 amino acids. Written as DNA, the CDR3 is TGTGCCAGCAGTGCTACAGGGGATAGCAATCAGCCCCAGCATTTT. Encoded protein: CASSATGDSNQPQHF.

V gene TRBV6-1 combines with J gene TRBJ2-4; possible D gene TRBD1, 6 bases. V gave up 3 bases and J gave up 7 bases, with 7 bases separating them. Germline values: CDR1 MNHNS, CDR2 SASEGT. The CDR3 sequence is 12 residues long. The CDR3 DNA sequence: TGTGCCAGCAGTGACAGGGGTAACATTCAGTACTTC. Translation gives CASSDRGNIQYF.

The gene calls are TRBV6-5 and TRBJ1-1; D not certain. The CDR3 is 14 amino acids. V lost 6 bases and J 8 bases, leaving 19 bases between the germline ends. CDR1 and CDR2 from the germline V gene are MNHEY and SVGAGI. The CDR3 DNA follows: TGTGCCAGCAGCCCCCCCGGACGGAACTGGGAAGCTTTCTTT. Protein sequence: CASSPPGRNWEAFF.

The CDR3 DNA is TGCGCCAGCAGCCCGGACTTCTACGAGCAGTACTTC. Its protein product is CASSPDFYEQYF. J is TRBJ2-7 and V is TRBV5-1; a possible D gene is TRBD2 (5 bases). Germline CDR1 is SGHRS and CDR2 is YFSETQ. V was trimmed by 4 bases and J by 3 bases, leaving 8 bases between them. The CDR3 extends over 12 amino acids.

The J gene is TRBJ1-1, the V gene TRBV28, with D maybe TRBD1 (5 bases). This CDR3 has 23 amino acids. Germline V gene sequence: CDR1 MDHEN, CDR2 SYDVKM. Trimming stripped 2 bases from V and 3 bases from J, with 37 bases between. Written as DNA, the CDR3 is TGTGCCAGCAGTTTACACTTCACCCAACCCGTGTTTTTGATTCAGGGCCGGGACACTGAAGCTTTCTTT. Translated, it gives CASSLHFTQPVFLIQGRDTEAFF.

The chain uses TRBV23-1 and TRBJ2-7; D gene uncertain. Being an ORF, TRBV23-1 has a function that is uncertain. Trimming removed 7 bases at V and 7 bases at J, with 14 bases between. This CDR3 is 12 amino acids long. In DNA form, the CDR3 reads TGCGCCAGCACGGTGAGGTTCGGGGAGCAGTACTTC. It yields the protein CASTVRFGEQYF.

This clone came up once. V usage is TRBV19 and J usage is TRBJ2-1, with 9 bases aligning to TRBD1. The CDR3 loop spans 15 amino acids. V dropped 1 base and J dropped 2; count of bases not matched to a gene: 0. The germline CDR1 and CDR2 sequences are LNHDA and SQIVND (reference sequence). This CDR3 reads CASSIGDRAYNEQFF. For the CDR3, the DNA is TGTGCCAGTAGTATAGGGGACAGGGCCTACAATGAGCAGTTCTTC.

The chain is built from TRBV5-4 and TRBJ2-3, with TRBD2 as a possible D gene (6 bases). This CDR3 has 15 residues. V was cut by 0 bases and J by 6 bases, with 14 bases left in between. The germline V gene has CDR1 SGHNT and CDR2 YYREEE (reference sequence). This CDR3 is CASSLVPGLLDTQYF. DNA of the CDR3: TGTGCCAGCAGCTTGGTTCCGGGACTGTTGGATACGCAGTATTTT.

The chain is built from TRBV9 and TRBJ2-7; D possibly corresponds to TRBD1 (5 bases). CDR1 and CDR2 from the germline V gene are SGDLS and YYNGEE. Trimming took off 0 bases at V and 6 bases at J, with 19 bases between the two ends. The CDR3 runs to 16 residues. The CDR3 DNA sequence: TGTGCCAGCAGCGTAGGGAACAGGTGGGGATGGGGCGAGCAGTACTTC. Protein sequence: CASSVGNRWGWGEQYF.

The rearrangement links TRBV19 to TRBJ1-1; 8 nucleotides agree with TRBD1. This CDR3 comprises 17 residues. J was trimmed by 4 bases and V by 7 bases; bases with no gene match: 17. CDR1 is LNHDA and CDR2 is SQIVND in the germline V gene (reference sequence). The CDR3 DNA reads as TGTGCCAGTACCCCTGGTGTCTGGACAGGGATCTTCACTGAAGCTTTCTTT. Amino acid sequence: CASTPGVWTGIFTEAFF.